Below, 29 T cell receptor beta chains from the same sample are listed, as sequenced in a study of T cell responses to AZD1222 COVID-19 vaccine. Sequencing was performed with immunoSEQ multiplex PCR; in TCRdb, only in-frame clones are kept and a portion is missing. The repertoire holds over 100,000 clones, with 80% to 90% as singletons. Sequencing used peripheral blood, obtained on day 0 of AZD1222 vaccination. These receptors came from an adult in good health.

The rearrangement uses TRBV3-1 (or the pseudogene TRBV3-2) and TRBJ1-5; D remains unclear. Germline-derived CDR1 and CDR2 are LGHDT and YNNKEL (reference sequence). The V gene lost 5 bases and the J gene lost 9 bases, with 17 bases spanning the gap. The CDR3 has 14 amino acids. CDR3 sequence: CASSSRGGRRPQHF. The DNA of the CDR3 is TGTGCCAGCAGCTCCCGTGGAGGAAGAAGGCCCCAGCATTTT.

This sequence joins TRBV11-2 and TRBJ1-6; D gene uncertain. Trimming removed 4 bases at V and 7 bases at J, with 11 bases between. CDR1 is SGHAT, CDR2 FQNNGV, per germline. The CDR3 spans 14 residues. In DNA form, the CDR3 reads TGTGCCAGCAGCTGGTTGGGTTTGAATTCACCCCTCCACTTT. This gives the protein CASSWLGLNSPLHF.

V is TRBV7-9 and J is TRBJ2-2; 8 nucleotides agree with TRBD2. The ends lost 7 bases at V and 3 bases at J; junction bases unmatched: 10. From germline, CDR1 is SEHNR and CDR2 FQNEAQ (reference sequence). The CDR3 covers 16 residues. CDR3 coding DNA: TGTGCCAGCAAGCTGCCCCGGGGGGGGGACACCGGGGAGCTGTTTTTT. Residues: CASKLPRGGDTGELFF.

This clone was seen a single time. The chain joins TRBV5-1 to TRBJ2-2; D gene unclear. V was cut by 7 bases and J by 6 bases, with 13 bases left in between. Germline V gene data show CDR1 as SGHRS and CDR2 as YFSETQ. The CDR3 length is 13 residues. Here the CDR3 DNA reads TGCGCCAGCTCCCACCTTGGTCCCGGGGAGCTGTTTTTT. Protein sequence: CASSHLGPGELFF.

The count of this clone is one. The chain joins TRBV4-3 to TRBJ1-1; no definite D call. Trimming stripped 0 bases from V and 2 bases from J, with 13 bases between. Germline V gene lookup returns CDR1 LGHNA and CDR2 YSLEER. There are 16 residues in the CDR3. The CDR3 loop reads CASSQESGRLNTEAFF. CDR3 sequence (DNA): TGCGCCAGCAGCCAAGAGAGCGGCAGACTCAACACTGAAGCTTTCTTT.

CDR3 in DNA: TGTGCCAGCGGCCCGGGACAGGTAACAGATACGCAGTATTTT. Translating it yields CASGPGQVTDTQYF. The genes are TRBV6-5 and TRBJ2-3; 8 bases agree with TRBD1. V lost 8 bases and J lost 3; bases outside the gene matches: 7. The CDR3 sequence is 14 residues long. Germline V lookup: CDR1 MNHEY, CDR2 SVGAGI.

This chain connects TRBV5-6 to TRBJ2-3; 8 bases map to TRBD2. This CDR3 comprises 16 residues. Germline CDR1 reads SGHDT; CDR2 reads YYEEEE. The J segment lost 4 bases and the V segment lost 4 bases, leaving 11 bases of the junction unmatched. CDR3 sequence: CASSPGGLGAADTQYF. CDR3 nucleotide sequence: TGTGCCAGCAGCCCGGGGGGGTTGGGGGCCGCAGATACGCAGTATTTT.

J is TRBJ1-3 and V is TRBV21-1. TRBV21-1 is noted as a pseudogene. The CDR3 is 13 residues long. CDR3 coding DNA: TGTGCCAGCCATGGGGGGGCTGGAAACACCATATATTTT. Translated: CASHGGAGNTIYF.

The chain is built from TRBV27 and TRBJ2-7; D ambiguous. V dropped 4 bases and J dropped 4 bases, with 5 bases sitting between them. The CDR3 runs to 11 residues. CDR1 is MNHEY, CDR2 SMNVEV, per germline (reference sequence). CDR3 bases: TGTGCCAGCAGTTGGGGATACGAGCAGTACTTC. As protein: CASSWGYEQYF.

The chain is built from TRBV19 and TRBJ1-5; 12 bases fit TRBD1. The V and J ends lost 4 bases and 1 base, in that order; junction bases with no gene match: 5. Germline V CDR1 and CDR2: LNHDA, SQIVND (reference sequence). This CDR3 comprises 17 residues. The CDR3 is CASSKGQGAKSNQPQHF. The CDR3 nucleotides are TGTGCCAGTAGTAAGGGACAGGGGGCTAAGAGCAATCAGCCCCAGCATTTT.

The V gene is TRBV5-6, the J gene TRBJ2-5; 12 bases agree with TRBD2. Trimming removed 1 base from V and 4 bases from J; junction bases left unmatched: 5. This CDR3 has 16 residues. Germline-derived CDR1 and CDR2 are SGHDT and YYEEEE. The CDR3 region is CASSLLVTSGGETQYF. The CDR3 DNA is TGTGCCAGCAGCTTGCTCGTGACTAGCGGGGGAGAGACCCAGTACTTC. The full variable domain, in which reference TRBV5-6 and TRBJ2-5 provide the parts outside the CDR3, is DAGVTQSPTHLIKTRGQQVTLRCSPKSGHDTVSWYQQALGQGPQFIFQYYEEEERQRGNFPDRFSGHQFPNYSSELNVNALLLGDSALYLCASSLLVTSGGETQYFGPGTRLLVL.

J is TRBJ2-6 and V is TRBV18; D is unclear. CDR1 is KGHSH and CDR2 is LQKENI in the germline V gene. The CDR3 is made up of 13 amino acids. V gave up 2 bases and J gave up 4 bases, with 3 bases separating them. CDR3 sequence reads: CASSPSGANVLTF. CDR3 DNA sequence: TGTGCCAGCTCACCATCCGGGGCCAACGTCCTGACTTTC.

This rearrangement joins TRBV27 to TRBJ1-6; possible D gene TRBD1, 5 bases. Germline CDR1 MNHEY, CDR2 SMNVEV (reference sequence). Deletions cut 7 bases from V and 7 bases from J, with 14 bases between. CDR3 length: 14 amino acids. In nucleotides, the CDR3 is TGTGCCAGCACCCCCGGGACGCCCAATTCACCCCTCCACTTT. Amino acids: CASTPGTPNSPLHF.

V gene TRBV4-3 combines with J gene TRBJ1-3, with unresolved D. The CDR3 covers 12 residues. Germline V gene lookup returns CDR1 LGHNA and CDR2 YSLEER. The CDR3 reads CAKGDAGNTIYF. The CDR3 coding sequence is TGCGCGAAAGGTGACGCTGGAAACACCATATATTTT.

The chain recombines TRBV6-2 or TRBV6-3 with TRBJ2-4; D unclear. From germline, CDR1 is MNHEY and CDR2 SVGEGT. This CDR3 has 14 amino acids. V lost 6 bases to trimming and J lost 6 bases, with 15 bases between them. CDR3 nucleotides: TGTGCCAGCAGCGGACCGGATGAAGGAAACATTCAGTACTTC. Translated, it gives CASSGPDEGNIQYF.

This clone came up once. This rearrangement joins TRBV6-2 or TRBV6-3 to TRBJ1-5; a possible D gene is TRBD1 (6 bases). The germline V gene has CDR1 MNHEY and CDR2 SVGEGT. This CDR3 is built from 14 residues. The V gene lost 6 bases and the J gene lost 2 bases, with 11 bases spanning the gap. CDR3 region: CASSKTGGNQPQHF. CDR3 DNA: TGTGCCAGCAGCAAGACAGGAGGCAATCAGCCCCAGCATTTT.

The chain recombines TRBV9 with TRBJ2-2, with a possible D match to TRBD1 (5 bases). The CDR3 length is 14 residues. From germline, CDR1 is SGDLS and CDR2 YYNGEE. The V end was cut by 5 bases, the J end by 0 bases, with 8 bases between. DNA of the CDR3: TGTGCCAGCAGGACAGCTTCGAACACCGGGGAGCTGTTTTTT. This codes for CASRTASNTGELFF. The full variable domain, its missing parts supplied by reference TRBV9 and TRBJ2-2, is DSGVTQTPKHLITATGQRVTLRCSPRSGDLSVYWYQQSLDQGLQFLIQYYNGEERAKGNILERFSAQQFPDLHSELNLSSLELGDSALYFCASRTASNTGELFFGEGSRLTVL.

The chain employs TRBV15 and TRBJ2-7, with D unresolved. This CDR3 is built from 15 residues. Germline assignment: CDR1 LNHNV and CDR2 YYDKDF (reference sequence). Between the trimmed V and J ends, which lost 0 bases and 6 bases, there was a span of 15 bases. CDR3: CATSRDLQGYGEQYF. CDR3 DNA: TGTGCCACCAGCAGAGATTTGCAAGGGTATGGCGAGCAGTACTTC.

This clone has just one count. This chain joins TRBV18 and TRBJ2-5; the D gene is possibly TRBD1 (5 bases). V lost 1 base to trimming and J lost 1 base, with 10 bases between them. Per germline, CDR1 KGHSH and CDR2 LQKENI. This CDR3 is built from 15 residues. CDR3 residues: CASSPQQAAQETQYF. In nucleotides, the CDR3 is TGTGCCAGCTCACCACAACAGGCGGCCCAAGAGACCCAGTACTTC.

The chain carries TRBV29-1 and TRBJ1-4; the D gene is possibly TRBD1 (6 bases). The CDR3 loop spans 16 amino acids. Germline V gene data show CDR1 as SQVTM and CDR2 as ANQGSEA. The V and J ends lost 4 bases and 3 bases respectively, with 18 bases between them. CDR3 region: CSVGDYSRGPNEKLFF. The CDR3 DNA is TGCAGCGTTGGGGATTATTCCAGGGGACCTAATGAAAAACTGTTTTTT.

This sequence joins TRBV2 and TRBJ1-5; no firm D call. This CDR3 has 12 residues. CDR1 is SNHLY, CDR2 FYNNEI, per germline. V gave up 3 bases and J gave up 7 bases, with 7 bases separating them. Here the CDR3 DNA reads TGTGCCAGCAGTGACCTTGGGCAGCCCCAGCATTTT. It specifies CASSDLGQPQHF.

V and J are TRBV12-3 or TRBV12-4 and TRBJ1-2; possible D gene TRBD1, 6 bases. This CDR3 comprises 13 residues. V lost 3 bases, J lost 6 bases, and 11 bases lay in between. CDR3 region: CASSFRGPDGYTF. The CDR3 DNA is TGTGCCAGCAGTTTCAGGGGCCCAGATGGCTACACCTTC.

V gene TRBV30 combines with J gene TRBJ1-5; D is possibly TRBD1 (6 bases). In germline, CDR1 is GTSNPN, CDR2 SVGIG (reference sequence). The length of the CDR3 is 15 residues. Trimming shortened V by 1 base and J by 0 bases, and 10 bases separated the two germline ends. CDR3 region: CAWSGGGVSNQPQHF. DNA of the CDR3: TGTGCCTGGAGTGGAGGGGGAGTTAGCAATCAGCCCCAGCATTTT.

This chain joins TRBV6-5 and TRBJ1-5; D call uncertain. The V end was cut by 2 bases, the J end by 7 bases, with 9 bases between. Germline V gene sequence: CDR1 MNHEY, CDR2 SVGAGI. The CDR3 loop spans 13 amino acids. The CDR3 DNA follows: TGTGCCAGCAGTTACAGGTTTGGACAGCCCCAGCATTTT. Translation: CASSYRFGQPQHF.

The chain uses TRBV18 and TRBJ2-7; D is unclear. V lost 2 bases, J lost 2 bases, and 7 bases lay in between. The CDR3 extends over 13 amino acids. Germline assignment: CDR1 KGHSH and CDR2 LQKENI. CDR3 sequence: CASSPSGPYEQYF. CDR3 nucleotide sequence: TGTGCCAGCTCACCATCAGGCCCCTACGAGCAGTACTTC.

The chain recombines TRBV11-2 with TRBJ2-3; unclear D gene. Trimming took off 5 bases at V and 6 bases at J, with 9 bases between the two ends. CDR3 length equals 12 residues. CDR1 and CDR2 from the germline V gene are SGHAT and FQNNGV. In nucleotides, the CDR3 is TGTGCCAGCAGCATTTTTCGCGATACGCAGTATTTT. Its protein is CASSIFRDTQYF.

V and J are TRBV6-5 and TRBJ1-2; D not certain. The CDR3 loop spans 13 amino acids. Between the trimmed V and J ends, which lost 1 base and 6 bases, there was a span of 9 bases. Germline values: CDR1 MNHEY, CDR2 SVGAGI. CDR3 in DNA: TGTGCCAGCAGTTACTGGATGATGGATGGCTACACCTTC. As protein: CASSYWMMDGYTF.

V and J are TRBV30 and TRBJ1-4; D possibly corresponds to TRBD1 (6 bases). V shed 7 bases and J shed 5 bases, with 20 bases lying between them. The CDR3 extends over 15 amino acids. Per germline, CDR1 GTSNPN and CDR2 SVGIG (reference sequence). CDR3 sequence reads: CASTLGGVENEKLFF. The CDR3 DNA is TGTGCCTCCACACTAGGGGGGGTTGAAAATGAAAAACTGTTTTTT.

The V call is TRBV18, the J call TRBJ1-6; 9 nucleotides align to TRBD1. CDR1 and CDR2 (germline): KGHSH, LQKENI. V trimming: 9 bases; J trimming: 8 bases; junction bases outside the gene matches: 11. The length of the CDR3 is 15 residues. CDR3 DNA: TGTGCCAGTGTACGTGGGACAGGGAAAGATTCACCCCTCCACTTT. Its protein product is CASVRGTGKDSPLHF.